The sequence of this T cell receptor (beta chain) was determined in a study of follicular helper T cells after annual influenza vaccination. The CDR3 is 15 amino acids. Trimming shortened V by 3 bases and J by 0 bases, and 9 bases separated the two germline ends. Germline CDR1 and CDR2: SGHDN and FVKESK. Method: immunoSEQ multiplex PCR; TCRdb's copy keeps in-frame clones and lacks some. The sample holds more than 10,000 clones, approximately 80% seen once. Study findings and constraints: ICOS-CD38- cTfh most often held earlier Day 7 ICOS+CD38+ clones.

Time point denoted: 2015-2016 season, pre-vaccination. Adults were given seasonal inactivated influenza vaccine, and blood CD4 subsets were sorted before and after vaccination. Donors with HIV/AIDS, active malignancy, immunomodulators or active illness were excluded. Cells are cTfh (non-naive CD4+CXCR5+PD-1+), split by ICOS and CD38 into double-positive or double-negative. Points on this clone: Its matching antigen is unknown.

The TCR originated in an adult who received the influenza vaccine. The sample consisted of CXCR5+ CD38- circulating T follicular helper cells from blood, taken on the day of influenza vaccination. Subset denoted: circulating Tfh, non-naive CD4+CXCR5+PD-1+ (ICOS+CD38+ or ICOS-CD38-). This chain uses TRBV14 with TRBJ1-3; D might be TRBD1 (5 bases). DNA of the CDR3: TGTGCCAGCAGCCAGGTGGACATCTCTGGAAACACCATATATTTT. This gives the protein CASSQVDISGNTIYF.